One sample yielded the 15 T cell receptor beta chains listed below, sequenced in a study of blood T cell repertoires in COVID-19. Profiled with immunoSEQ multiplex PCR; TCRdb holds only in-frame clones, not every one. The sample has approximately 120,000 clones, roughly 87% seen once. The sequencing sample was made of PBMCs or T cells enriched from blood (not recorded which). These receptors all come from a man aged 25 to 40 who had recovered from COVID-19.

This chain joins TRBV19 and TRBJ2-7; maybe TRBD1 (6 bases). This CDR3 is built from 13 residues. Looked up from germline, CDR1 is LNHDA and CDR2 is SQIVND (reference sequence). V was cut by 6 bases and J by 7 bases, with 16 bases left in between. CDR3 protein: CASRWAGASEQYF. As DNA, the CDR3 is TGTGCCAGTAGATGGGCAGGGGCTAGTGAGCAGTACTTC.

This chain joins TRBV11-1 and TRBJ2-1; the match to TRBD2 covers 8 bases. The CDR3 is 15 amino acids. Unmatched junction bases numbered 12, after V lost 5 bases and J lost 9 bases. Germline V gives CDR1 SGHAT, CDR2 FQDESV (reference sequence). The CDR3 here is CASSPGLVGSIEQFF. CDR3 sequence (DNA): TGTGCCAGCAGCCCGGGACTAGTAGGTTCGATTGAGCAGTTCTTC.

The genes are TRBV19 and TRBJ1-2, with TRBD1 matching over 8 bases. In germline, CDR1 is LNHDA, CDR2 SQIVND (reference sequence). This CDR3 has 15 residues. V lost 1 base to trimming and J lost 3 bases; unmatched junction nucleotides: 4. CDR3: CASSIGAGGDYGYTF. The CDR3 DNA reads TGTGCCAGTAGTATAGGGGCAGGGGGCGACTATGGCTACACCTTC.

This rearrangement joins TRBV6-5 to TRBJ2-7; D might be TRBD1 (5 bases). The V and J ends lost 2 bases and 5 bases respectively, with 7 bases between them. CDR1 is MNHEY, CDR2 SVGAGI, per germline. The length of the CDR3 is 12 residues. CDR3: CASSYARDEQYV. The CDR3 DNA is TGTGCCAGCAGTTACGCCAGGGACGAGCAGTACGTC.

The chain uses TRBV11-3 and TRBJ2-3; TRBD2 matches at 8 bases. The length of the CDR3 is 16 residues. Germline V gives CDR1 SGHNT, CDR2 YENEEA. After removal of 2 bases from V and 2 bases from J, the junction contained 6 bases not matched to a gene. The CDR3 protein is CASSLSLSGNTDTQYF. CDR3 in DNA: TGTGCCAGCAGCTTATCGCTTAGCGGGAACACAGATACGCAGTATTTT. Combining the CDR3 with reference TRBV11-3 and TRBJ2-3 gives the whole variable domain EAGVVQSPRYKIIEKKQPVAFWCNPISGHNTLYWYLQNLGQGPELLIRYENEEAVDDSQLPKDRFSAERLKGVDSTLKIQPAELGDSAVYLCASSLSLSGNTDTQYFGPGTRLTVL.

As to this clone: Other DNA sequences in this specimen translate into the identical CDR3. The rearrangement joins TRBV19 to TRBJ1-2; TRBD1 aligns across 7 bases. Germline values: CDR1 LNHDA, CDR2 SQIVND (reference sequence). The CDR3 sequence is 12 residues long. J lost 2 bases, V lost 8 bases, and 2 bases had no gene match. CDR3 nucleotide sequence: TGTGCCAGTTCGGGACAGAACTATGGCTACACCTTC. Its translation is CASSGQNYGYTF.

The rearrangement uses TRBV6-4 and TRBJ2-5; D is undetermined. CDR1 MRHNA and CDR2 SNTAGT come from the germline V gene. V lost 2 bases and J lost 7, with 11 bases in between. The CDR3 consists of 13 residues. DNA for the CDR3: TGTGCCAGCAGTGACGCAAAATACGGGACCCAGTACTTC. Amino acids: CASSDAKYGTQYF.

This sequence joins TRBV19 and TRBJ1-5; D not resolved. The germline V gene encodes CDR1 LNHDA and CDR2 SQIVND (reference sequence). The V gene lost 8 bases and the J gene lost 0 bases, with 8 bases spanning the gap. CDR3 length equals 13 residues. As DNA, the CDR3 is TGTGCCAGTGCCCAGGTTAGCAATCAGCCCCAGCATTTT. Its protein product is CASAQVSNQPQHF.

This chain connects TRBV21-1 to TRBJ1-2; the table names TRBD1, a call not compared with the DNA. TRBV21-1 is a pseudogene locus. CDR3 length equals 17 residues. The CDR3 is CASITRDRGQGESGYTF. The CDR3 DNA follows: TGTGCCAGCATCACACGGGACAGGGGGCAGGGAGAATCCGGCTACACCTTC.

The rearrangement uses TRBV19 and TRBJ2-2; a weak D match, TRBD1 (6 bases). The CDR3 consists of 16 residues. The germline gives CDR1 LNHDA, CDR2 SQIVND (reference sequence). V was trimmed by 7 bases and J by 5 bases, leaving 20 bases between them. CDR3: CASIRGMGSGTGELFF. CDR3 coding DNA: TGTGCCAGTATTAGGGGGATGGGTTCGGGGACCGGGGAGCTGTTTTTT.

V is TRBV10-1 and J is TRBJ2-1; the match to TRBD2 covers 8 bases. In germline, CDR1 is WNHNN, CDR2 SYGVQD (reference sequence). The CDR3 totals 13 residues. V was pared by 8 bases and J by 7 bases, with 7 bases of the junction left unmatched. CDR3 protein: CASAAGESNEQFF. Here the CDR3 DNA reads TGCGCCAGCGCAGCGGGAGAGAGTAATGAGCAGTTCTTC.

This clone was observed a few times. The V gene is TRBV28, the J gene TRBJ1-2; a weak D match, TRBD1 (5 bases). Deletions cut 7 bases from V and 7 bases from J, with 16 bases between. Germline V gene sequence: CDR1 MDHEN, CDR2 SYDVKM. The CDR3 has 13 amino acids. DNA of the CDR3: TGTGCCAGCACCGCGGGGGGAAACCGTGGCTACACCTTC. Translated, it gives CASTAGGNRGYTF.

This clone came up many times. The rearrangement uses TRBV6-5 and TRBJ2-2; possible D gene TRBD1, 6 bases. V was cut by 6 bases and J by 7 bases, with 15 bases left in between. The length of the CDR3 is 14 residues. Germline loops: CDR1 MNHEY, CDR2 SVGAGI. As DNA, the CDR3 is TGTGCCAGCAGGACTACAGGGTGGGGCGGGGAGCTGTTTTTT. Translated, it gives CASRTTGWGGELFF.

The chain recombines TRBV24-1 with TRBJ2-1; 8 bases are a match to TRBD1. The CDR3 contains 15 residues. The V gene end was trimmed by 4 bases and the J gene end by 4 bases; junction bases not matched to a gene: 5. Looked up from germline, CDR1 is KGHDR and CDR2 is SFDVKD. CDR3 residues: CATSEGRGPYNEQFF. The DNA for the CDR3 is TGTGCCACCAGTGAAGGCAGGGGGCCTTACAATGAGCAGTTCTTC.

Remarks on this clone: In the same sample, other DNA sequences code for this CDR3. The chain carries TRBV12-3 or TRBV12-4 and TRBJ1-3; D gene uncertain. CDR3 length equals 12 residues. V dropped 2 bases and J dropped 4 bases, with 3 bases sitting between them. The CDR3 sequence is CASSLQGNTIYF. The DNA of the CDR3 is TGTGCCAGCAGTTTACAAGGAAACACCATATATTTT.